The clone carrying this T cell receptor beta chain was counted a few times. Its target is not known. MiXCR was run by TCRdb on the 5' RACE reads, yielding one entry per CDR3 protein. The sample holds a few hundred thousand distinct CDR3 sequences, approximately 8.8% seen once. This CDR3 is built from 14 residues. The germline V gene has CDR1 DFQATT and CDR2 SNEGSKA (reference sequence). Trimming removed 3 bases at V and 1 base at J, with 10 bases between. The data were obtained in a study of identical twins. The study's findings and limits: Conclusions rested on cross-sectional statistics rather than following the same donors.

The sequence was collected from a woman aged 45-60 years in good health. The genes are TRBV20-1 and TRBJ1-3, with TRBD1 as a possible D gene (6 bases). The sequenced sample was naive T cells sorted from blood. The CDR3 loop reads CSASQQGSGNTIYF. The CDR3 DNA reads TGCAGTGCTAGCCAGCAGGGGTCTGGAAACACCATATATTTT.